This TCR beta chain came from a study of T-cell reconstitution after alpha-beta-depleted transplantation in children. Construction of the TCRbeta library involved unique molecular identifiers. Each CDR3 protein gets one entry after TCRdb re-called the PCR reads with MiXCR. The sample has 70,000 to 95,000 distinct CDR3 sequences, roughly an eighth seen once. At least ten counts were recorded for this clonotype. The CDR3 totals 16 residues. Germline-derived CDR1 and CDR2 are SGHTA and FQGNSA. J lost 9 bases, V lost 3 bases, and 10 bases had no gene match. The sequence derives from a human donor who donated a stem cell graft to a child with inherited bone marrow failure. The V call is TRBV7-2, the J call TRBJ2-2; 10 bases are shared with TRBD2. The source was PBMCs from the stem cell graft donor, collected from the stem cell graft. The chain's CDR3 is CASSFLAGDPFRELFF. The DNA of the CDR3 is TGTGCCAGCAGCTTCCTAGCGGGGGATCCATTCCGGGAGCTGTTTTTT.